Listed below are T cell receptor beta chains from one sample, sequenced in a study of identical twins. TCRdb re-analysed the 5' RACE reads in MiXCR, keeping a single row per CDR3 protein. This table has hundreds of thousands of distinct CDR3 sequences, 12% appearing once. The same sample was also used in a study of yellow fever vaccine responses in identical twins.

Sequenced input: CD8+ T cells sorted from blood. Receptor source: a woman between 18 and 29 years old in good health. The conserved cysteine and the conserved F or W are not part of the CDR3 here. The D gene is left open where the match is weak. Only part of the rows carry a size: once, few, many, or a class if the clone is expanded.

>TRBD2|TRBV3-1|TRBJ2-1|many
ASSQVVSGGGEQF
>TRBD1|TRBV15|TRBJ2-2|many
ATSREESRTGNTGELF
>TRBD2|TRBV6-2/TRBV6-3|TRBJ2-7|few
ASRQTRGSYEQY
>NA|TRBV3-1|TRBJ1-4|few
ASSQGLGTITTNEKLF
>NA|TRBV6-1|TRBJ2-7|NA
ASSEEVSYPYEQY
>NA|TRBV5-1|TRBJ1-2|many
ASSPGSGYGYT
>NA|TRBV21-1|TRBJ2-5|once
ASSKLGEETQY
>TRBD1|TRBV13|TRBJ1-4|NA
ASSLGTGGKLF
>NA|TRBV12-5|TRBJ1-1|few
ASGAGNTEAF
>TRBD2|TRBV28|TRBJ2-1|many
ASTLAGENREQF
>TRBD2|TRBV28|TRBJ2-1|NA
ASRPRLAGGPNEQF
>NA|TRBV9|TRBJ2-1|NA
ASSLGLTNEQF
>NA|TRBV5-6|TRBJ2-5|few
ASSPPRDGETQY
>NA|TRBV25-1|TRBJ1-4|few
ATPGPSNEKLF
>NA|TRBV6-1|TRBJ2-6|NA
ASSPQNSGANVLT
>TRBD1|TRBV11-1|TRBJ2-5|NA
ASSITGGETQY
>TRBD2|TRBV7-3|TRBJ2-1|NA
ASSFSGIGDNEQF
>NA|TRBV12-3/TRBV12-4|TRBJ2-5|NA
ASSLGDETQY
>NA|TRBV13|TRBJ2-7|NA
ASSSIRESRYEQY
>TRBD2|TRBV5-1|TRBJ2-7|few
ASSLGPGTSGRPLYEQY
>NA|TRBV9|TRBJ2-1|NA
ASSLGGEGQFNEQF
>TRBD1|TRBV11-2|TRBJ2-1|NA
ASSLVRAGQGPTGVSYNEQF
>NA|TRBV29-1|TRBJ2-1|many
SGGREYNEQF
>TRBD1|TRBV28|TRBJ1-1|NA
ASSSTGQGVTNTEAF
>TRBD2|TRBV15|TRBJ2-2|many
ATSREGSGGGTGELF
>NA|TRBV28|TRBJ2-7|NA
TSTPLLPASVSYEQY
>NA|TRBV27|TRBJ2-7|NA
ASSPTTAPGYEQY